A selection of T cell receptor beta chains follows, all from one sample in a study of molecular identifiers for immune sequencing clone quantification. One entry per CDR3 protein results from TCRdb running MiXCR on the PCR reads. The sample lists nearly 650,000 distinct CDR3 sequences; about 25% were seen once. Sequenced material: naive CD8+ T cells from blood, with Jurkat cell RNA spiked in. Source of these receptors: a human donor in good health. Some libraries in this study had Jurkat cell RNA spiked in. CDR3s include the opening cysteine and the closing phenylalanine or tryptophan. A D gene is named only where the DNA matches it firmly.

len,v_gene,j_gene,d_gene,CDR3aa
13,TRBV6-5,TRBJ2-7,TRBD2,CASSTLAGDEQYF
15,TRBV7-8,TRBJ1-3,-,CASSSQSYAGNTIYF
13,TRBV9,TRBJ2-7,-,CASSGRAGYEQYF
15,TRBV9,TRBJ1-1,-,CASSVGDGGLTEAFF
15,TRBV7-9,TRBJ1-1,-,CASSKVDRPNTEAFF
17,TRBV14,TRBJ1-2,TRBD1,CASSQITGTEYNYGYTF
16,TRBV7-9,TRBJ2-2,-,CASSLDSITNTGELFF
16,TRBV4-1,TRBJ1-4,-,CASSLSEPATNEKLFF
13,TRBV7-8,TRBJ2-7,TRBD2,CASSSRGGYEQYF
17,TRBV28,TRBJ2-7,-,CASSGLIVVQGPYEQYF
15,TRBV6-2/TRBV6-3,TRBJ2-7,-,CASSYSLQGNYEQYF
20,TRBV6-2/TRBV6-3,TRBJ2-3,TRBD1,CASSTNRDSLEGGLADTQYF
14,TRBV12-3/TRBV12-4,TRBJ1-3,TRBD1,CASSSTGSGNTIYF
15,TRBV12-3/TRBV12-4,TRBJ1-5,TRBD1,CASSFGRGLDQPQHF
15,TRBV28,TRBJ2-7,-,CASSSTDHRPYEQYF
13,TRBV28,TRBJ1-1,-,CASSPALVREAFF
17,TRBV12-3/TRBV12-4,TRBJ2-3,-,CASSLGAIVVSTDTQYF
13,TRBV15,TRBJ1-1,-,CATSPGGITEAFF
18,TRBV4-1,TRBJ2-2,TRBD1,CASSLRTGTGANTGELFF
15,TRBV4-3,TRBJ2-7,-,CASSQDRDGTYEQYF
13,TRBV6-5,TRBJ2-2,-,CASSHSRAGELLF
16,TRBV9,TRBJ2-7,TRBD2,CASSPYGLAGLYEQYF
14,TRBV14,TRBJ2-7,TRBD1,CASSQTGVTYEQYF
15,TRBV4-3,TRBJ2-7,TRBD1,CASSQRWDSSYEQYF
14,TRBV20-1,TRBJ2-1,-,CSARDRLVDNEQFF
14,TRBV6-5,TRBJ1-2,-,CASSSVPEYYGYPF
13,TRBV20-1,TRBJ2-5,TRBD1,CSAGDRGPETQYF
17,TRBV6-5,TRBJ1-1,-,CASSYSLGLGPTTEAFF
11,TRBV29-1,TRBJ1-2,-,CSVKTDYGYTF
16,TRBV4-3,TRBJ2-6,-,CASSGGGHSGANVLTF
15,TRBV4-1,TRBJ2-3,-,CASSQEWQEEDTQYF
16,TRBV21-1,TRBJ2-3,-,CASSHLTSGATDTLYF
20,TRBV3-1,TRBJ2-4,-,CASSHYFDGELIKAKNIQYF
14,TRBV29-1,TRBJ2-1,-,CSVTIGLAYNEQFF
14,TRBV11-2,TRBJ2-1,-,CASSLWGDYNEQFF
17,TRBV11-2,TRBJ1-4,TRBD1,CASSSYGQGAANEKLFF
17,TRBV4-1,TRBJ2-3,TRBD1,CASSQGIGQGLGDTQYF
15,TRBV20-1,TRBJ2-1,-,CSATDTRASYNEQFF
14,TRBV19,TRBJ1-5,-,CASSWGLGNQPQHF
12,TRBV6-2/TRBV6-3,TRBJ2-2,-,CASPHLVGELFF
15,TRBV3-1,TRBJ1-1,-,CASSQDMGTLTEAFF
17,TRBV12-3/TRBV12-4,TRBJ2-5,-,CASSSPPWDEGWETQYF
15,TRBV5-1,TRBJ2-7,TRBD2,CASFDSGGSDYEQYF
13,TRBV27,TRBJ1-1,-,CASSLSGQEEAFF
13,TRBV5-6,TRBJ2-7,-,CASSSGRGWEQYF
15,TRBV23-1,TRBJ2-1,TRBD1,CASSQSGRGLNEQFF
16,TRBV6-5,TRBJ2-5,TRBD1,CASSYVGTGTQETQYF
14,TRBV7-6,TRBJ2-1,-,CASSLGLVFNEQLF
15,TRBV2,TRBJ1-1,-,CASSEDRSGNTEAFF
16,TRBV24-1,TRBJ2-1,-,CATSWSAKSHVREQFF